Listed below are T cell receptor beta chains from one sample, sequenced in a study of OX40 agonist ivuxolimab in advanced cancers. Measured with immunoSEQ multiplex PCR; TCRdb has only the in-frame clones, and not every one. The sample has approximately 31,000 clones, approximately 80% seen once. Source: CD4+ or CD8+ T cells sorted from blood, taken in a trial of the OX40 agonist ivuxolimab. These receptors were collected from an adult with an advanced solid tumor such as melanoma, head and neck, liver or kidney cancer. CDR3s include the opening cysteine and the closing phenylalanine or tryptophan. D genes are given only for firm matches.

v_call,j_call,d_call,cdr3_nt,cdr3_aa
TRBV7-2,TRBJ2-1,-,TGTGCCAGCAGCTTTCGTAGGCCAGGGGTCATTTACAATGAGCAGTTCTTC,CASSFRRPGVIYNEQFF
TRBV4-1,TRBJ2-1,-,TGCGCCAGCAGCCGATCACCCTTAGGGAAAGGCAATGAGCAGTTCTTC,CASSRSPLGKGNEQFF
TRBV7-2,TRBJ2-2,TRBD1,TGTGCCAGCAGCTTAGGACAGGGGATTTTCCTTAACACCGGGGAGCTGTTTTTT,CASSLGQGIFLNTGELFF
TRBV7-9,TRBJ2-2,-,TGTGCCGGAAACGCACAAGGGGAGCTGTTTTTT,CAGNAQGELFF
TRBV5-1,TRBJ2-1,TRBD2,TGCGCCAGCAGCTTGTCCGGGACTAGCAATGAGCAGTTCTTC,CASSLSGTSNEQFF
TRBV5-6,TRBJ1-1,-,TGTGCCAGCAGCCCCGACAGCTTTTACACTGAAGCTTTCTTT,CASSPDSFYTEAFF
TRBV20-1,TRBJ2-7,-,TGCAGTGCTTCGGGTTACGAGCAGTACTTC,CSASGYEQYF
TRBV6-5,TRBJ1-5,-,TGTGCCAGCCTATTACAGGGAGGCAATCAGCCCCAGCATTTT,CASLLQGGNQPQHF
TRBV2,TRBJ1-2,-,TGTGCCAGCAGTGAGGGGATTTGGGGCTACACCTTC,CASSEGIWGYTF
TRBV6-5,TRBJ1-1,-,TGTGCCAGCAGCCCCCTAGGGACGGTGAACACTGAAGCTTTCTTT,CASSPLGTVNTEAFF